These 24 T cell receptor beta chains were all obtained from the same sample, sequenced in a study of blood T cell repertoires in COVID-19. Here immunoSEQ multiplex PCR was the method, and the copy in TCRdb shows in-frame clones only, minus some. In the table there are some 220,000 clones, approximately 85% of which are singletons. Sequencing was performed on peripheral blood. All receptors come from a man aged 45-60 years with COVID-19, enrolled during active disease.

The CDR3 DNA reads as TGTGCCAGCAGCTTCGAGGGACAGGGCTCTTGGGGCTACACCTTC. Its translation: CASSFEGQGSWGYTF. The J gene is TRBJ1-2, the V gene TRBV9; the match to TRBD1 covers 9 bases. J lost 8 bases, V lost 4 bases, and 12 bases had no gene match. Looked up from germline, CDR1 is SGDLS and CDR2 is YYNGEE. CDR3 length: 15 residues.

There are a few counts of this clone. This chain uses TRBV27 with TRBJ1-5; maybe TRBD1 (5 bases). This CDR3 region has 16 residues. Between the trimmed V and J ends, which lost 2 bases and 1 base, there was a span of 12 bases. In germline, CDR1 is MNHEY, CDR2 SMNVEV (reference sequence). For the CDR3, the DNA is TGTGCCAGCAGTTTAAGAGCAGGGTTGAGCAATCAGCCCCAGCATTTT. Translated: CASSLRAGLSNQPQHF.

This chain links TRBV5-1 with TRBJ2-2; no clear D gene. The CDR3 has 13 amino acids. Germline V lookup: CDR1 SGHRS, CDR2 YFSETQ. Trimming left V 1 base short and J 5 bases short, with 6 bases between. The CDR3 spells CASSLSLTGELFF. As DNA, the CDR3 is TGCGCCAGCAGCTTGAGTCTAACCGGGGAGCTGTTTTTT.

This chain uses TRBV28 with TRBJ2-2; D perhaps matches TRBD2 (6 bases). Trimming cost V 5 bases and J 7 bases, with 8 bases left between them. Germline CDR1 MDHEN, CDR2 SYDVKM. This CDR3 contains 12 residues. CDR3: CASSQEGGELFF. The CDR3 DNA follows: TGTGCCAGCAGTCAGGAGGGCGGGGAGCTGTTTTTT.

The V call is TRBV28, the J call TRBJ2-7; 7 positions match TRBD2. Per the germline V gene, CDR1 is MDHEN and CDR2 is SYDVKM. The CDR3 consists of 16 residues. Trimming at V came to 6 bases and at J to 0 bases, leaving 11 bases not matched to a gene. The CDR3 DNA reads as TGTGCCAGCAGCCGGACTGGGGGGGATCCCTCCTACGAGCAGTACTTC. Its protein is CASSRTGGDPSYEQYF.

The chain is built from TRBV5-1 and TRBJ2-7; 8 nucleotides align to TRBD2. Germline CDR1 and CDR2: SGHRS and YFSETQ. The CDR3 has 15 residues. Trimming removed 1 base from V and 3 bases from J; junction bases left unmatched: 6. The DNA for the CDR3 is TGCGCCAGCAGCTTGACGGTAGCGGGGCTCTACGAGCAGTACTTC. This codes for CASSLTVAGLYEQYF.

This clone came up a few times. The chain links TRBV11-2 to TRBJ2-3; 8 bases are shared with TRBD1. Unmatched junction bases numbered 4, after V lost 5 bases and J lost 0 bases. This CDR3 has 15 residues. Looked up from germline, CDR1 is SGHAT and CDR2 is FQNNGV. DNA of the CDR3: TGTGCCAGCAGCAAAACAGGGGGAAGCACAGATACGCAGTATTTT. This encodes CASSKTGGSTDTQYF.

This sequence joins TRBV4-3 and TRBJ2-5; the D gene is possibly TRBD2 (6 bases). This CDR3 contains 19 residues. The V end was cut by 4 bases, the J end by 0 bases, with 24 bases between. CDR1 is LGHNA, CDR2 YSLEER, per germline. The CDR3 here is CASSRNRDSRGGYQETQYF. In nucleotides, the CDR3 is TGCGCCAGCAGCCGAAATCGGGACTCCCGAGGAGGGTACCAAGAGACCCAGTACTTC.

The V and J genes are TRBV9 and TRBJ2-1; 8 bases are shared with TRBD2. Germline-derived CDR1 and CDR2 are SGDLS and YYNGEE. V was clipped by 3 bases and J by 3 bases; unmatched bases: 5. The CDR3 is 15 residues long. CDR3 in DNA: TGTGCCAGCAGCGGCGGGGGGACCCACTACAATGAGCAGTTCTTC. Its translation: CASSGGGTHYNEQFF.

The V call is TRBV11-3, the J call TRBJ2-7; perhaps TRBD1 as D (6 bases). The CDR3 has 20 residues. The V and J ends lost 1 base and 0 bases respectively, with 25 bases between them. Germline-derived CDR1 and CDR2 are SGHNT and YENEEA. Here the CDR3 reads CASSLGGRQGYSSSSYEQYF. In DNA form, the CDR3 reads TGTGCCAGCAGCTTAGGGGGGCGGCAGGGCTATTCCTCCAGCTCCTACGAGCAGTACTTC.

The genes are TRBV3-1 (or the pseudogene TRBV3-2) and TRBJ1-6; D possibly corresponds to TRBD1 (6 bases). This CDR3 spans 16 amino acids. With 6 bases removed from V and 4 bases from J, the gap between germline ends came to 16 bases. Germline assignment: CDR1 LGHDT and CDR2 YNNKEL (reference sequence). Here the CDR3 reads CASRNLGGPYNSPLHF. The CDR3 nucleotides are TGTGCCAGCAGGAATCTGGGGGGGCCGTATAATTCACCCCTCCACTTT.

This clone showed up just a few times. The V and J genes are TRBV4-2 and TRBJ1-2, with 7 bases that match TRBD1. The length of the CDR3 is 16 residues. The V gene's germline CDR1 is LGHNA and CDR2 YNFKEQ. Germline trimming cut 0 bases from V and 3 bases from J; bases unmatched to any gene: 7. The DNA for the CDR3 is TGTGCCAGCAGCCAAGAGATGTCGACAGGGTACTATGGCTACACCTTC. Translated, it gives CASSQEMSTGYYGYTF.

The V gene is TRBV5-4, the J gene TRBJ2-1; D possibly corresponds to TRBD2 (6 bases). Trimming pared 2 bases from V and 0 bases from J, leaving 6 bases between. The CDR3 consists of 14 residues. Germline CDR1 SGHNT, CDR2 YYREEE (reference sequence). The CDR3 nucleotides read TGTGCCAGCAGCTTCGGGGGCTCCTACAATGAGCAGTTCTTC. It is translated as CASSFGGSYNEQFF.

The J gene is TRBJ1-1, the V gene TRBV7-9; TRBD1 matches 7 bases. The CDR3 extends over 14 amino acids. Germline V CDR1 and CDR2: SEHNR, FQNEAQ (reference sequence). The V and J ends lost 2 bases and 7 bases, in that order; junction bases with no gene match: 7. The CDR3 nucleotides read TGTGCCAGCAGCTTACTGGGACAGCTGAATGAAGCTTTCTTT. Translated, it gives CASSLLGQLNEAFF.

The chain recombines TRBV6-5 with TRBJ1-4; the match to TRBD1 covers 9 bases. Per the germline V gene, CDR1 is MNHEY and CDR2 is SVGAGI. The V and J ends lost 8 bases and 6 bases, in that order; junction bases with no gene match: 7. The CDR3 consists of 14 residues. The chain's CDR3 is CASLTTGGHEKLFF. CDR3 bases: TGTGCCAGCCTAACGACAGGGGGTCATGAAAAACTGTTTTTT.

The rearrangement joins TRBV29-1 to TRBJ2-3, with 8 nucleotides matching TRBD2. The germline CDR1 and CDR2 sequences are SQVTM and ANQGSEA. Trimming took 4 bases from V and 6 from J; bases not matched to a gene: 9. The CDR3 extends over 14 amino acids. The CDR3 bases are TGCAGCGTTGGGGTGGCGGGGGGCCCCGATACGCAGTATTTT. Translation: CSVGVAGGPDTQYF.

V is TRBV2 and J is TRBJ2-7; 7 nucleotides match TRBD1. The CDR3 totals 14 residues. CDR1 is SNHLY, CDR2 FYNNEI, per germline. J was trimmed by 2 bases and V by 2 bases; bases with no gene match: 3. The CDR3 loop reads CASSERQGPYEQYF. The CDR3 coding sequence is TGTGCCAGCAGTGAAAGACAGGGTCCCTACGAGCAGTACTTC.

CDR3 coding DNA: TGTGCCATCAGTGACGACAGCCTCTATGGCTACACCTTC. It is translated as CAISDDSLYGYTF. This chain joins TRBV10-3 and TRBJ1-2, with D possibly being TRBD1 (5 bases). V dropped 3 bases and J dropped 4 bases, with 9 bases sitting between them. Germline lookup yields CDR1 ENHRY and CDR2 SYGVKD. There are 13 residues in the CDR3.

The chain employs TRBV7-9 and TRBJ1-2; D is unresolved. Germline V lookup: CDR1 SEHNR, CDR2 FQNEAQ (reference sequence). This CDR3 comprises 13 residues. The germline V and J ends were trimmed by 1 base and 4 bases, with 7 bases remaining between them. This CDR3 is CASSLEDSYGYTF. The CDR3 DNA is TGTGCCAGCAGCTTAGAGGACTCCTATGGCTACACCTTC.

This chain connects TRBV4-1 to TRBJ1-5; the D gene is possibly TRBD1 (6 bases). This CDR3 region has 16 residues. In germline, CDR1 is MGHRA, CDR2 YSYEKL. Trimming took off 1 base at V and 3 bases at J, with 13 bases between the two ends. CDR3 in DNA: TGCGCCAGCAGCCAAGTTTCTAGGACAGTCAATCAGCCCCAGCATTTT. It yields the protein CASSQVSRTVNQPQHF.

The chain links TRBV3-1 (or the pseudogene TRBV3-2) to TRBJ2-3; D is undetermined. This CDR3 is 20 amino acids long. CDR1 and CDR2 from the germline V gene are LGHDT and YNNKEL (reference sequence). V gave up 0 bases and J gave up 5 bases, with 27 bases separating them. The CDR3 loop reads CASSQDLSGGGSPSRDTQYF. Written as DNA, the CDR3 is TGTGCCAGCAGCCAAGATCTGAGTGGTGGTGGTTCCCCGAGTAGAGATACGCAGTATTTT.

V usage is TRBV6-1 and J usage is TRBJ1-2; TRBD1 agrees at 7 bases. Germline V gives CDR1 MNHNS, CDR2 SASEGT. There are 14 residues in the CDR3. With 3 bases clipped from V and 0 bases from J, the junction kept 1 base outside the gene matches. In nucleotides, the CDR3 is TGTGCCAGCAGTGAGACAGGGCCTAACTATGGCTACACCTTC. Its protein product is CASSETGPNYGYTF.

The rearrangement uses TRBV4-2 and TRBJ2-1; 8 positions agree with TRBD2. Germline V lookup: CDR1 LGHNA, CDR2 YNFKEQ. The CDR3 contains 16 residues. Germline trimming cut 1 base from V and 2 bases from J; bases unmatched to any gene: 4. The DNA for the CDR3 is TGTGCCAGCAGCCAAGTCACGGGGGGGCCCTACAATGAGCAGTTCTTC. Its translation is CASSQVTGGPYNEQFF.

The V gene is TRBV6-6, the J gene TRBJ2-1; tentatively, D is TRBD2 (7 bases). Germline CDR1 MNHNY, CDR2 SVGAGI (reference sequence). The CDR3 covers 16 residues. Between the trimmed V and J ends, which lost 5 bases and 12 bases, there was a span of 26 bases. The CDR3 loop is CASSPWGGTVKTGQFF. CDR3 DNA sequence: TGTGCCAGCAGTCCCTGGGGGGGCACCGTCAAAACGGGGCAGTTCTTC.